One and the same sample provided the 26 T cell receptor beta chains below, sequenced in a study of fetal regulatory T cell absence and autoimmunity. Profiling relied on immunoSEQ multiplex PCR, and the TCRdb table lists in-frame clones only, not all of them. Of about 50,000 clones listed, about 80% were seen once; the top ten hold approximately 0.45%. Material for sequencing was cord blood. The receptors derive from a newborn boy with IPEX syndrome.

This clone occurred a few times. This CDR3 reads CASSEGGRGYTF. In nucleotides, the CDR3 is TGTGCCAGCAGTGAAGGGGGGCGAGGCTACACCTTC. The chain employs TRBV2 and TRBJ1-2; tentatively, D is TRBD1 (6 bases). CDR1 is SNHLY and CDR2 is FYNNEI in the germline V gene. V dropped 1 base and J dropped 8 bases, with 8 bases sitting between them. The CDR3 has 12 amino acids.

The chain couples TRBV5-1 to TRBJ1-1; unclear D gene. The CDR3 spans 14 residues. V gave up 2 bases and J gave up 0 bases, with 8 bases separating them. The germline CDR1 and CDR2 sequences are SGHRS and YFSETQ. This chain's CDR3 is CASSFSALNTEAFF. The CDR3 bases are TGCGCCAGCAGCTTCAGCGCCTTGAACACTGAAGCTTTCTTT.

The gene calls are TRBV27 and TRBJ2-3; either TRBD1 or TRBD2 may supply D (5 bases each). The CDR3 runs to 15 residues. Germline-derived CDR1 and CDR2 are MNHEY and SMNVEV (reference sequence). The V end lost 7 bases, the J end lost 2 bases, and 16 bases lay between the germline ends. This CDR3 is CASKLDGASTDTQYF. The CDR3 bases are TGTGCCAGCAAATTGGACGGGGCGTCCACAGATACGCAGTATTTT.

This sequence joins TRBV19 and TRBJ2-2; 7 bases map to TRBD2. V dropped 3 bases and J dropped 3; count of bases not matched to a gene: 1. The CDR3 contains 14 residues. The germline gives CDR1 LNHDA, CDR2 SQIVND (reference sequence). Here the CDR3 reads CASSIGLDTGELFF. The CDR3 DNA is TGTGCCAGTAGTATTGGACTAGACACCGGGGAGCTGTTTTTT. The whole variable domain, remainder taken from reference TRBV19 and TRBJ2-2, is DGGITQSPKYLFRKEGQNVTLSCEQNLNHDAMYWYRQDPGQGLRLIYYSQIVNDFQKGDIAEGYSVSREKKESFPLTVTSAQKNPTAFYLCASSIGLDTGELFFGEGSRLTVL.

The chain uses TRBV6-5 and TRBJ2-5; 10 nucleotides match TRBD2. V shed 6 bases and J 5 bases; nucleotides not matched to a gene: 6. This CDR3 region has 14 residues. Per the germline V gene, CDR1 is MNHEY and CDR2 is SVGAGI. The CDR3 bases are TGTGCCAGCAGCGTTAGCGGGAGGCGGGAGACCCAGTACTTC. Its protein is CASSVSGRRETQYF.

J is TRBJ1-1 and V is TRBV11-3; 8 bases fit TRBD1. The CDR3 sequence is 17 residues long. The V segment lost 6 bases and the J segment 3 bases; nucleotides outside the gene matches: 15. The germline V gene encodes CDR1 SGHNT and CDR2 YENEEA. CDR3 in amino acids: CASRGYLKDRGYTEAFF. The CDR3 nucleotides read TGTGCCAGCAGGGGGTACTTAAAAGACAGGGGCTACACTGAAGCTTTCTTT.

The chain carries TRBV7-9 and TRBJ1-2, with TRBD1 matching 12 bases. The CDR3 has 15 residues. The V gene end was trimmed by 5 bases and the J gene end by 7 bases; junction bases not matched to a gene: 8. CDR1 is SEHNR and CDR2 is FQNEAQ in the germline V gene (reference sequence). This CDR3 reads CASSLAGQGARGYTF. For the CDR3, the DNA is TGTGCCAGCAGCCTGGCGGGACAGGGGGCGCGTGGCTACACCTTC.

This clone was observed a few times. The chain recombines TRBV7-8 with TRBJ1-5; no clear D gene. Germline lookup yields CDR1 SGHVS and CDR2 FQNEAQ. The CDR3 sequence is 12 residues long. The V and J ends lost 0 bases and 7 bases respectively, with 4 bases between them. The chain's CDR3 is CASSLALQPQHF. The CDR3 nucleotides are TGTGCCAGCAGCTTAGCGCTGCAGCCCCAGCATTTT.

The V and J genes are TRBV19 and TRBJ1-6; D is unresolved. Germline V CDR1 and CDR2: LNHDA, SQIVND (reference sequence). V was trimmed by 7 bases and J by 0 bases, leaving 10 bases between them. This CDR3 contains 15 residues. The CDR3, as DNA: TGTGCCAGTACCCCCTGGGGCTCCTATAATTCACCCCTCCACTTT. This gives the protein CASTPWGSYNSPLHF.

This rearrangement joins TRBV6-5 to TRBJ1-2, with TRBD1 as a possible D gene (5 bases). Germline CDR1 is MNHEY and CDR2 is SVGAGI. Trimming removed 8 bases at V and 5 bases at J, with 15 bases between. The CDR3 contains 13 residues. CDR3 DNA: TGTGCCAGCGGGGCGACAGCACTATATGGCTACACCTTC. It is translated as CASGATALYGYTF.

This clone was counted between two and nine times. This sequence joins TRBV21-1 and TRBJ2-1; the table gives TRBD1 as D, unverified against the DNA. TRBV21-1 is designated a pseudogene. The CDR3 is made up of 14 amino acids. CDR3 DNA sequence: TGTGCCAGCCCCAAGGGGACAGGGTACAATGAGCAGTTCTTC. This encodes CASPKGTGYNEQFF.

The CDR3 sequence is CASSLVPGRFDEAFF. DNA for the CDR3: TGCGCCAGCAGCTTGGTTCCAGGGAGGTTTGATGAAGCTTTCTTT. The chain uses TRBV5-1 and TRBJ1-1; TRBD1 is a possible D gene (5 bases). The CDR3 consists of 15 residues. The germline V gene has CDR1 SGHRS and CDR2 YFSETQ. V lost 0 bases and J lost 7, with 16 bases in between.

This clone was counted between two and nine times. The chain couples TRBV7-9 to TRBJ1-5, with D unclear. Germline V gene data show CDR1 as SEHNR and CDR2 as FQNEAQ (reference sequence). V gave up 5 bases and J gave up 5 bases, with 7 bases separating them. The CDR3 spans 12 residues. The DNA of the CDR3 is TGTGCCAGCAGCCTTCGGGATCAGCCCCAGCATTTT. Its protein product is CASSLRDQPQHF.

This sequence joins TRBV5-1 and TRBJ2-5, with D possibly being TRBD1 (6 bases). In germline, CDR1 is SGHRS, CDR2 YFSETQ. V was cut by 4 bases and J by 2 bases, with 9 bases left in between. The CDR3 extends over 13 amino acids. The DNA of the CDR3 is TGCGCCAGCAGCCTAGGGGGTCAAGAGACCCAGTACTTC. The encoded protein is CASSLGGQETQYF.

The rearrangement joins TRBV6-1 to TRBJ2-5, with 10 bases matching TRBD1. There are 15 residues in the CDR3. J gave up 5 bases and V 2 bases, and 5 bases lay outside the gene matches. The germline V gene has CDR1 MNHNS and CDR2 SASEGT. For the CDR3, the DNA is TGTGCCAGCAGTGAATTCCCGACAGGGGGCGAGACCCAGTACTTC. Amino acid sequence: CASSEFPTGGETQYF.

This clone came up once. V is TRBV4-2 and J is TRBJ2-7; 9 nucleotides agree with TRBD2. Losses at the gene ends were 5 bases for V and 6 bases for J; bases not matched to a gene: 17. This CDR3 contains 17 residues. Germline CDR1 is LGHNA and CDR2 is YNFKEQ. CDR3 sequence: CASSLSSGSVGPLEQYF. CDR3 DNA: TGTGCCAGCAGCTTGAGTAGCGGGAGCGTCGGGCCCCTCGAGCAGTACTTC.

The chain couples TRBV30 to TRBJ1-1, with D hard to call. Germline values: CDR1 GTSNPN, CDR2 SVGIG (reference sequence). The length of the CDR3 is 14 residues. V lost 0 bases to trimming and J lost 0 bases, with 8 bases between them. The chain's CDR3 is CAWSVSTLNTEAFF. DNA of the CDR3: TGTGCCTGGAGTGTAAGCACATTGAACACTGAAGCTTTCTTT.

The chain employs TRBV9 and TRBJ2-7; 11 bases are a match to TRBD2. Trimming took 4 bases from V and 5 from J; bases not matched to a gene: 8. Germline V gives CDR1 SGDLS, CDR2 YYNGEE. CDR3 size: 15 residues. The CDR3 loop reads CASSPYTSGGHEQYF. CDR3 nucleotides: TGTGCCAGCAGCCCCTATACTAGCGGGGGTCACGAGCAGTACTTC.

V usage is TRBV27 and J usage is TRBJ1-4; D is unclear. The germline V gene encodes CDR1 MNHEY and CDR2 SMNVEV (reference sequence). Trimming cost V 2 bases and J 4 bases, with 8 bases left between them. This CDR3 comprises 14 residues. This CDR3 reads CASSLRGYNEKLFF. The CDR3 bases are TGTGCCAGCAGTTTACGCGGGTATAATGAAAAACTGTTTTTT.

This clone was seen only once. The genes are TRBV30 and TRBJ1-2; TRBD1 matches at 9 bases. This CDR3 spans 13 amino acids. Germline assignment: CDR1 GTSNPN and CDR2 SVGIG (reference sequence). Trimming removed 3 bases from V and 6 bases from J; junction bases left unmatched: 5. Written as DNA, the CDR3 is TGTGCCTGGAGGTTACAGGGGGCAGATGGCTACACCTTC. This gives the protein CAWRLQGADGYTF.

The rearrangement links TRBV6-5 to TRBJ2-7; no firm D call. CDR1 is MNHEY and CDR2 is SVGAGI in the germline V gene. CDR3 length equals 13 residues. Trimming shortened V by 10 bases and J by 3 bases, and 16 bases separated the two germline ends. This CDR3 reads CAIRPPALYEQYF. DNA for the CDR3: TGTGCCATCCGACCGCCAGCCCTCTACGAGCAGTACTTC.

This chain links TRBV30 with TRBJ1-5; unclear D gene. CDR3 length: 13 amino acids. CDR1 and CDR2 from the germline V gene are GTSNPN and SVGIG (reference sequence). The V gene lost 0 bases and the J gene lost 2 bases, with 5 bases spanning the gap. The CDR3 bases are TGTGCCTGGAGTGTAGAGGGCAATCAGCCCCAGCATTTT. Translated: CAWSVEGNQPQHF.

This sequence joins TRBV27 and TRBJ2-7, with TRBD2 identical over 9 bases. The CDR3 totals 13 residues. In germline, CDR1 is MNHEY, CDR2 SMNVEV (reference sequence). V was clipped by 5 bases and J by 3 bases; unmatched bases: 2. DNA for the CDR3: TGTGCCAGCAGTAGAGCGGGGGGCTACGAGCAGTACTTC. Residues: CASSRAGGYEQYF.

The chain is built from TRBV12-5 and TRBJ1-5, with D possibly TRBD1 on 6 matching bases. The germline CDR1 and CDR2 sequences are LGHNT and FRNRAP. The CDR3 covers 15 residues. V lost 2 bases and J 5 bases, leaving 13 bases between the germline ends. CDR3 sequence reads: CASGLWGAGDQPQHF. For the CDR3, the DNA is TGTGCTAGTGGTTTGTGGGGGGCCGGTGATCAGCCCCAGCATTTT.

This sequence joins TRBV27 and TRBJ1-2; 7 nucleotides line up with TRBD1. The trim removed 0 bases at V and 0 bases at J, leaving 7 bases unmatched. Looked up from germline, CDR1 is MNHEY and CDR2 is SMNVEV (reference sequence). This CDR3 region has 17 residues. The chain's CDR3 is CASSLSGGVGANYGYTF. DNA for the CDR3: TGTGCCAGCAGTTTATCAGGGGGCGTGGGAGCTAACTATGGCTACACCTTC.

The rearrangement joins TRBV30 to TRBJ1-6; unclear D gene. Per the germline V gene, CDR1 is GTSNPN and CDR2 is SVGIG (reference sequence). The CDR3 totals 16 residues. Trimming removed 3 bases at V and 0 bases at J, with 12 bases between. CDR3 in amino acids: CAWSPEPRSYNSPLHF. CDR3 nucleotides: TGTGCCTGGAGCCCCGAACCTCGCTCCTATAATTCACCCCTCCACTTT.